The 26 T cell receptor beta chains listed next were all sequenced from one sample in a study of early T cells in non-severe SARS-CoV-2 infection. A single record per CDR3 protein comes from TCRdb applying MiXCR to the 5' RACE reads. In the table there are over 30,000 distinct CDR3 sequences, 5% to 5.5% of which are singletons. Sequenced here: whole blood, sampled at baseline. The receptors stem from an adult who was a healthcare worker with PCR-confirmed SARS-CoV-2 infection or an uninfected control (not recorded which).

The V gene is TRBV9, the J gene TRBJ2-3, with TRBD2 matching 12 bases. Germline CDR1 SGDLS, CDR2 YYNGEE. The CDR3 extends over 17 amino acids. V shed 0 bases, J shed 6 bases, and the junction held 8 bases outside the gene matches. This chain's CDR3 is CASSVARTSGARDTQYF. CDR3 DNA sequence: TGTGCCAGCAGCGTAGCTAGGACTAGCGGGGCCCGGGATACGCAGTATTTT.

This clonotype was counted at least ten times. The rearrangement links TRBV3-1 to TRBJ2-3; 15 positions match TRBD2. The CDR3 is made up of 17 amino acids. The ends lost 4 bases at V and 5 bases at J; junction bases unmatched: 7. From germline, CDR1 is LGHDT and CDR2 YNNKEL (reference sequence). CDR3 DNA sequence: TGTGCCAGCAGCCGACGGACTAGCGGGAGGGCAGAAGATACGCAGTATTTT. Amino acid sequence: CASSRRTSGRAEDTQYF.

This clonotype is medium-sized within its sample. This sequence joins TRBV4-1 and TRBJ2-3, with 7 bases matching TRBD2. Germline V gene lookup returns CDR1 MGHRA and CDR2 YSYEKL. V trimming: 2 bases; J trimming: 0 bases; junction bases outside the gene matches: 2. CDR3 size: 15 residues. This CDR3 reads CASSQQAGSTDTQYF. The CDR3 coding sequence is TGCGCCAGCAGCCAACAAGCGGGGAGCACAGATACGCAGTATTTT.

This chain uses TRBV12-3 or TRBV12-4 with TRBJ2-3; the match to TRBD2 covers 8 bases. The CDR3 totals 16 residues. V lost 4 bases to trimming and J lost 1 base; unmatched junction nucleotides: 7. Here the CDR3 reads CASSSTGGPGTDTQYF. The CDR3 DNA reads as TGTGCCAGCAGTTCGACGGGAGGGCCGGGCACAGATACGCAGTATTTT.

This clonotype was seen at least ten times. The CDR3 DNA sequence: TGCGCCAGCAGCCAGCCGCCCTATGGCTACACCTTC. As protein: CASSQPPYGYTF. The chain employs TRBV5-1 and TRBJ1-2; D remains unclear. Germline V gene sequence: CDR1 SGHRS, CDR2 YFSETQ. The CDR3 length is 12 residues. Trimming pared 4 bases from V and 4 bases from J, leaving 8 bases between.

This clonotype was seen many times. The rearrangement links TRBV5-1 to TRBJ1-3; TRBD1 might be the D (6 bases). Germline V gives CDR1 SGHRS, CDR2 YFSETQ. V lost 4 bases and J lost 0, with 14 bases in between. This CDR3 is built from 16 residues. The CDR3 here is CASSPFGQSSGNTIYF. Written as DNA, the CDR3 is TGCGCCAGCAGCCCGTTCGGACAGAGCTCTGGAAACACCATATATTTT. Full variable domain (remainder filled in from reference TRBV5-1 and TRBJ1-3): KAGVTQTPRYLIKTRGQQVTLSCSPISGHRSVSWYQQTPGQGLQFLFEYFSETQRNKGNFPGRFSGRQFSNSRSEMNVSTLELGDSALYLCASSPFGQSSGNTIYFGEGSWLTVV.

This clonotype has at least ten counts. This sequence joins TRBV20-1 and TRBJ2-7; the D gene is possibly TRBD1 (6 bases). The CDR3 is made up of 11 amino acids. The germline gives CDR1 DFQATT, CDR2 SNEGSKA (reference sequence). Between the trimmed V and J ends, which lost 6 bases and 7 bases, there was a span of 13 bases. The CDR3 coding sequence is TGCAGTGCGTTTACAGGGTCGGAGCAGTACTTC. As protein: CSAFTGSEQYF.

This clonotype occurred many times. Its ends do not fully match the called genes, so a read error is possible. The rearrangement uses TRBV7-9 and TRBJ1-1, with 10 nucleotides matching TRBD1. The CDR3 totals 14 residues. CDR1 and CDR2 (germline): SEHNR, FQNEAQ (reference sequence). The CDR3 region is CASSPGTGATEVFF. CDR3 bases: TGTGCCAGCAGCCCAGGGACAGGGGCCACTGAAGTTTTCTTT.

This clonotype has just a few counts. The CDR3 loop is CSALLGTTLPNEQYF. The CDR3 coding sequence is TGCAGTGCTCTATTAGGGACTACCCTGCCCAACGAGCAGTACTTC. This chain uses TRBV20-1 with TRBJ2-7; 7 bases match TRBD2. This CDR3 has 15 residues. Per the germline V gene, CDR1 is DFQATT and CDR2 is SNEGSKA (reference sequence). Trimming took 5 bases from V and 5 from J; bases not matched to a gene: 15.

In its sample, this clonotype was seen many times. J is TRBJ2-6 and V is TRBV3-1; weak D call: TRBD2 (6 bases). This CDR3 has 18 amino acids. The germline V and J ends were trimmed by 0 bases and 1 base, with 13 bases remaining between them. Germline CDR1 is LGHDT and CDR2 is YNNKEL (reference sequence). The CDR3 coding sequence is TGTGCCAGCAGCCAAGACTCGGAGGGGTGGTCTGGGGCCAACGTCCTGACTTTC. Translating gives CASSQDSEGWSGANVLTF.

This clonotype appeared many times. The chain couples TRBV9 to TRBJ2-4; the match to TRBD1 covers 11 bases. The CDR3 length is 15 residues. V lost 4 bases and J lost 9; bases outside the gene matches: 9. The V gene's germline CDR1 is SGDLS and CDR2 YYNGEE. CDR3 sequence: CASSPPGTGGVIQYF. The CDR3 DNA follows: TGTGCCAGCAGCCCACCCGGGACAGGGGGGGTCATTCAGTACTTC.

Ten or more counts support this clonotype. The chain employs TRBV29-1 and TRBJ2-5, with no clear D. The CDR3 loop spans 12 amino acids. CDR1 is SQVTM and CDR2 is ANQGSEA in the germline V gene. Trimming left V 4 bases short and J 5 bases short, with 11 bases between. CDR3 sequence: CSVGPGSETQYF. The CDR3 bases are TGCAGCGTTGGTCCGGGTTCGGAGACCCAGTACTTC. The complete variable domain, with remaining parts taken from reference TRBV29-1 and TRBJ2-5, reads SAVISQKPSRDICQRGTSLTIQCQVDSQVTMMFWYRQQPGQSLTLIATANQGSEATYESGFVIDKFPISRPNLTFSTLTVSNMSPEDSSIYLCSVGPGSETQYFGPGTRLLVL.

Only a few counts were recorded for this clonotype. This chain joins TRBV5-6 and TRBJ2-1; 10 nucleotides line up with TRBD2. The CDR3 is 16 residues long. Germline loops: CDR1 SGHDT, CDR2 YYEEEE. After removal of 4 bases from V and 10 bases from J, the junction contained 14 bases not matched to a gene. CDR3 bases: TGTGCCAGCAGCCTGCCGCCGGGACTAGCGAAGGTGGAGCAGTTCTTC. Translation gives CASSLPPGLAKVEQFF.

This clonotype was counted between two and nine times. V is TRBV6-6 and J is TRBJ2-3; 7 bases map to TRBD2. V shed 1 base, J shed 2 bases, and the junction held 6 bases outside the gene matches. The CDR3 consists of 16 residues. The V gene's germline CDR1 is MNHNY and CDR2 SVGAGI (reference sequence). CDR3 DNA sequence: TGTGCCAGCAGTTACTTAGTAGCGGGCGACACAGATACGCAGTATTTT. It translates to CASSYLVAGDTDTQYF.

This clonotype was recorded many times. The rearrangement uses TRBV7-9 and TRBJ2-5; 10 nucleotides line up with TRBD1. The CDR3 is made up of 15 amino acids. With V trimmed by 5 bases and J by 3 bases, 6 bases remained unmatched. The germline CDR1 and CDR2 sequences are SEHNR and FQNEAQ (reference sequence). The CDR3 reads CASSTEGTGEETQYF. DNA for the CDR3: TGTGCCAGCAGCACAGAAGGGACAGGGGAAGAGACCCAGTACTTC.

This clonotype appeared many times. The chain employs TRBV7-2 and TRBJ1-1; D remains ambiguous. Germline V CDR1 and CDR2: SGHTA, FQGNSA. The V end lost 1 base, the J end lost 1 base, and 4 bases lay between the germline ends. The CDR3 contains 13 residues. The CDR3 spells CASSLVENTEAFF. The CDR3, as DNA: TGTGCCAGCAGCTTAGTTGAGAACACTGAAGCTTTCTTT.

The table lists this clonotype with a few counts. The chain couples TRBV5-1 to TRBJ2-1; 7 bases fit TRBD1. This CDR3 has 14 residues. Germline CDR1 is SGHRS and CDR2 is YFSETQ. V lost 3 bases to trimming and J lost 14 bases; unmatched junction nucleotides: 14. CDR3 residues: CASSSPGTEKAKFF. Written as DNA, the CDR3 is TGCGCCAGCAGCTCTCCCGGGACAGAAAAGGCGAAGTTCTTC.

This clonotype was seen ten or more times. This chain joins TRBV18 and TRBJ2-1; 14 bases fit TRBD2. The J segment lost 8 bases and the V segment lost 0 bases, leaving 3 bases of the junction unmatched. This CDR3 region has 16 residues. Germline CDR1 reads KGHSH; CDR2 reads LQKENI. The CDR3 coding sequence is TGTGCCAGCTCACCACCGGGACTAGCGGGAGAGGATGAGCAGTTCTTC. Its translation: CASSPPGLAGEDEQFF.

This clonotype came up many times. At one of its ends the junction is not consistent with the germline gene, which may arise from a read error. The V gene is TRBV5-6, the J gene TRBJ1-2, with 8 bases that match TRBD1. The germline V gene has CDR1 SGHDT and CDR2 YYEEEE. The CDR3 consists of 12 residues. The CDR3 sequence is CASSRTGLREAF. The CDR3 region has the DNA TGTGCCAGCAGCCGGACAGGGCTACGGGAGGCCTTC. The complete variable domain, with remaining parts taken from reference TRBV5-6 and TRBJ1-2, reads DAGVTQSPTHLIKTRGQQVTLRCSPKSGHDTVSWYQQALGQGPQFIFQYYEEEERQRGNFPDRFSGHQFPNYSSELNVNALLLGDSALYLCASSRTGLREAFGSGTRLTVV.

Here the CDR3 reads CASSVGLAGAGSYEQYF. Written as DNA, the CDR3 is TGTGCCAGCAGCGTAGGACTAGCGGGAGCGGGATCCTACGAGCAGTACTTC. The V and J genes are TRBV9 and TRBJ2-7; TRBD2 matches 12 bases. The CDR3 spans 17 residues. CDR1 SGDLS and CDR2 YYNGEE come from the germline V gene. The junction had 5 bases not matched to a gene; V was cut back by 0 bases and J by 1 base.

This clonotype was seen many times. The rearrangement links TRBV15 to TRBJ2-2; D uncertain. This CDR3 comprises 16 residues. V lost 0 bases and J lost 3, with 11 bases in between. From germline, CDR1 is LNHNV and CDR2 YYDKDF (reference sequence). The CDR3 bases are TGTGCCACCAGCAGAGATATCTACCGCGACACCGGGGAGCTGTTTTTT. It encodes CATSRDIYRDTGELFF.

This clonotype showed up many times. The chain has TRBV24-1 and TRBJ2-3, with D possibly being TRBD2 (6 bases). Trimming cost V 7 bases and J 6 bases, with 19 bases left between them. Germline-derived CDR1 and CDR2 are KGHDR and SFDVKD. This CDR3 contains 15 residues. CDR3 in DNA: TGTGCCACCAGCCGGGGGACGGTTATTCAGGATACGCAGTATTTT. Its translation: CATSRGTVIQDTQYF.

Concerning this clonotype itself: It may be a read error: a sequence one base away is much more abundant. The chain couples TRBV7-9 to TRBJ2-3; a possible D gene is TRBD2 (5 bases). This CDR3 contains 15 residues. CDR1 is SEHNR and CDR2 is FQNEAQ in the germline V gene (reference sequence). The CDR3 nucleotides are TGTGCCGGCAGCCGGATAGGGAGTCGCACAGATACGCAGTATTTT. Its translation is CAGSRIGSRTDTQYF.

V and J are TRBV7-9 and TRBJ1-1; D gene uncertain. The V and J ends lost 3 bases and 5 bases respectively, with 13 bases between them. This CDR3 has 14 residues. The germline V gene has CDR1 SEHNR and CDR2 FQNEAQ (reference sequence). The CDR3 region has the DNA TGTGCCAGCAGCTTTAGGGATTATGGAACTGAAGCTTTCTTT. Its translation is CASSFRDYGTEAFF.

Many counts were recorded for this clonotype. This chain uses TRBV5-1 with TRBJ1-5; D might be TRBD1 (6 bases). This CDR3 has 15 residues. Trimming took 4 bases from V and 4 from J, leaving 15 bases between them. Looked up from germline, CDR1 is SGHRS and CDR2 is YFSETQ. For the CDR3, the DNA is TGCGCCAGCAGCCTGGGGACAATCCCAAATCAGCCCCAGCATTTT. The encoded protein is CASSLGTIPNQPQHF. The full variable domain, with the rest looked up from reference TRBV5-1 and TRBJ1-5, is KAGVTQTPRYLIKTRGQQVTLSCSPISGHRSVSWYQQTPGQGLQFLFEYFSETQRNKGNFPGRFSGRQFSNSRSEMNVSTLELGDSALYLCASSLGTIPNQPQHFGDGTRLSIL.

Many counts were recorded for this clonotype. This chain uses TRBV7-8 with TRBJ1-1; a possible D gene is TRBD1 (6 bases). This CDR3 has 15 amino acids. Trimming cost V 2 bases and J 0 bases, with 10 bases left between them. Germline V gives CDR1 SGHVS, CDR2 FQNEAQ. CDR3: CASSLRDRMNTEAFF. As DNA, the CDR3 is TGTGCCAGCAGCTTAAGAGACAGGATGAACACTGAAGCTTTCTTT.